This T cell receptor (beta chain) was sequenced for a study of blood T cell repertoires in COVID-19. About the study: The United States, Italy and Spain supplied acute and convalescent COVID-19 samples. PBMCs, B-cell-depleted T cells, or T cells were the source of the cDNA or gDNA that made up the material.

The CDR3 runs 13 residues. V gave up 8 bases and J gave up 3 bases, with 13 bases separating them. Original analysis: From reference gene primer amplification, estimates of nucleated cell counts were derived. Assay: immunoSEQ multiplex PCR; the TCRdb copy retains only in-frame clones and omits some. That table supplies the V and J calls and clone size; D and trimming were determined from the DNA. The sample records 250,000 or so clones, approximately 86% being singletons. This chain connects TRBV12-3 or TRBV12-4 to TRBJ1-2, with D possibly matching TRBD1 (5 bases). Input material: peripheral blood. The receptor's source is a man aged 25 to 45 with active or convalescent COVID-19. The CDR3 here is CASAGRSYYGYTF. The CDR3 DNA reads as TGTGCCAGCGCGGGACGCTCGTACTATGGCTACACCTTC.